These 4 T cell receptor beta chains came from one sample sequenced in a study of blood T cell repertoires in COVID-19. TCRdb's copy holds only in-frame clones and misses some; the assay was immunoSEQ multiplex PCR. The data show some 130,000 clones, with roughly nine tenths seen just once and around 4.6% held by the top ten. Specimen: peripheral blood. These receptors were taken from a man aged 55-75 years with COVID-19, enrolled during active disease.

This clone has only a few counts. In DNA, the CDR3 is TGTGCCAGCAGCTTATCCGCGGACTGGGGGGGTGGCTACACCTTC. Residues: CASSLSADWGGGYTF. V and J are TRBV7-6 and TRBJ1-2; TRBD1 might be the D (5 bases). This CDR3 has 15 residues. With 2 bases removed from V and 7 bases from J, the gap between germline ends came to 17 bases. Germline-derived CDR1 and CDR2 are SGHVS and FNYEAQ.

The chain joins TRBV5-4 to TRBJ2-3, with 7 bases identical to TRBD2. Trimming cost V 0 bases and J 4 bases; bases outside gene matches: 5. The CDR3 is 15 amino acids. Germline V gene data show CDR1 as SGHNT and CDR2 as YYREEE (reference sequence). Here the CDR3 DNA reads TGTGCCAGCAGCTTGGCGGGAGGTTGGGCAGATACGCAGTATTTT. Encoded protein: CASSLAGGWADTQYF.

CDR3 loop: CASSLGARSYNSPLHF. Written as DNA, the CDR3 is TGTGCCAGCAGCTTGGGGGCAAGGTCCTATAATTCACCCCTCCACTTT. The rearrangement links TRBV5-4 to TRBJ1-6; D not certain. V lost 0 bases and J lost 1, with 8 bases in between. This CDR3 has 16 residues. From germline, CDR1 is SGHNT and CDR2 YYREEE (reference sequence).

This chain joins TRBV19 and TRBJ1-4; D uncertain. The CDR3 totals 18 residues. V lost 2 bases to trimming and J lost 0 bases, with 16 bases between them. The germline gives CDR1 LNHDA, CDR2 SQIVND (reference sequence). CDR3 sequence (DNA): TGTGCCAGTAGTATATCGGGTGGAGGGTGGACAACTAATGAAAAACTGTTTTTT. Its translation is CASSISGGGWTTNEKLFF. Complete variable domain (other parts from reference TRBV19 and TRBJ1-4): DGGITQSPKYLFRKEGQNVTLSCEQNLNHDAMYWYRQDPGQGLRLIYYSQIVNDFQKGDIAEGYSVSREKKESFPLTVTSAQKNPTAFYLCASSISGGGWTTNEKLFFGSGTQLSVL.